This T cell receptor (beta chain) was profiled in a study of CD8+ T cells in alopecia areata. Investigators isolated RNA and reverse transcribed it into cDNA to act as the sequencing template. This table comes from immunoSEQ multiplex PCR, and its TCRdb copy is limited to in-frame clones, with some not included. The table shows over 150,000 clones, with 55% to 70% occurring only once. The treatment denotes: oral pan-JAK inhibitor, 5-10 mg twice daily. This clonotype was obtained from a human donor with alopecia areata. Specimen: CD4+ T cells sorted from blood, collected at week 24, from a patient treated with tofacitinib.

The CDR3 nucleotides are TGCAGCGTCCGCCACGGGAACTATGGCTACACCTTC. Its protein product is CSVRHGNYGYTF. The V call is TRBV29-1, the J call TRBJ1-2; D unclear. V dropped 6 bases and J dropped 2 bases, with 10 bases sitting between them. Per the germline V gene, CDR1 is SQVTM and CDR2 is ANQGSEA. The CDR3 is 12 residues long.